This T cell receptor (beta chain) was recorded in a study of T cells in localized non-small cell lung cancer. Study-wide points: Exceeding tumor, uninvolved adjacent lung had the highest T cell clonality. Increased T cell density in blood showed an association with longer overall survival. Sequencing involved a lone tumor region, leaving heterogeneity possible.

As for this clone: Its antigen is unknown.

Looked up from germline, CDR1 is SGHDN and CDR2 is FVKESK. The germline V and J ends were trimmed by 4 bases and 3 bases, with 10 bases remaining between them. This CDR3 has 13 amino acids. This table comes from immunoSEQ multiplex PCR, and its TCRdb copy is limited to in-frame clones, with some not included. The sample lists 1,300 to 1,500 clones, approximately 18% occurring once. Sequencing was performed on lung tumor tissue, taken before any cancer treatment. The rearrangement joins TRBV14 to TRBJ2-7, with D unresolved. This TCR was recovered from a male donor aged 60 or over with stage I lung adenocarcinoma. The CDR3 loop reads CASSRNRGYEQYF. CDR3 sequence (DNA): TGTGCCAGCAGCCGGAACCGAGGCTACGAGCAGTACTTC.